The source of this T cell receptor beta chain is a study of blood T cell repertoires in COVID-19. For the study at large: The cDNA or gDNA used as material had been derived from T cells, B-cell-depleted T cells, or PBMCs.

The authors' processing: Using reference gene primer amplification, nucleated cell counts were estimated. The data were produced by immunoSEQ multiplex PCR, yet TCRdb's version contains in-frame clones alone and is incomplete. V, J and clone size reflect that table, while D and trimming were determined from the DNA. Of about 380,000 clones in the sample, 85% are singletons; the top ten hold roughly 3.4%. CDR3 length equals 14 residues. Looked up from germline, CDR1 is KGHDR and CDR2 is SFDVKD. Trimming removed 8 bases from V and 8 bases from J, with 17 bases in between. This TCR was recovered from a woman aged 18-29 years with acute or convalescent COVID-19. The sequenced sample was peripheral blood. The J gene is TRBJ1-4, the V gene TRBV24-1; a weak D match, TRBD1 (6 bases). CDR3 region: CATNMPGVGEKLFF. The CDR3 DNA reads TGTGCCACCAACATGCCAGGGGTAGGCGAAAAACTGTTTTTT.